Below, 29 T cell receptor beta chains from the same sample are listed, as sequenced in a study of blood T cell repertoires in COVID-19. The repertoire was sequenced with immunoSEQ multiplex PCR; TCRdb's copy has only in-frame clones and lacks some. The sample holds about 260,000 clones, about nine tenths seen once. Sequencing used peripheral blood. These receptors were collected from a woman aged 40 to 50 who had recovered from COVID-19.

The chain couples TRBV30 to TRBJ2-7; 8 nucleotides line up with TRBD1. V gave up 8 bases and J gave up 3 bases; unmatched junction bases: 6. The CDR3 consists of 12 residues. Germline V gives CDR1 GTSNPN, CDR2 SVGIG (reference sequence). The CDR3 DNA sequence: TGTGCCGGTTACAGGGGGGTCTACGAGCAGTACTTC. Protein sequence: CAGYRGVYEQYF.

The CDR3 bases are TGTGCCAGCTCACCCCAGGGTCGGGATGAGCAGTTCTTC. Translated: CASSPQGRDEQFF. This sequence joins TRBV18 and TRBJ2-1, with a weak D call TRBD1 (5 bases). V was clipped by 3 bases and J by 8 bases, with 11 bases between them. There are 13 residues in the CDR3. Germline loops: CDR1 KGHSH, CDR2 LQKENI.

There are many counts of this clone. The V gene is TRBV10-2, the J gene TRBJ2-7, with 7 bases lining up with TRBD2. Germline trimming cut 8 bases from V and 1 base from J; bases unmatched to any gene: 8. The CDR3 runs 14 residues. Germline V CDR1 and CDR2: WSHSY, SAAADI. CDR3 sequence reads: CASHEREGSYEQYF. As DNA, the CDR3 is TGCGCCAGCCATGAGAGGGAGGGGTCCTACGAGCAGTACTTC.

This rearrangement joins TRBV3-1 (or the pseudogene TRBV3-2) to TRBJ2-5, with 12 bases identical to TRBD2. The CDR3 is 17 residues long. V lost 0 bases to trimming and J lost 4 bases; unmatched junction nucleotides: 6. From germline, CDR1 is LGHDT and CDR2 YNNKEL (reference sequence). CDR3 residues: CASSQDLLAGGPETQYF. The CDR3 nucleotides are TGTGCCAGCAGCCAAGATCTACTAGCGGGGGGTCCAGAGACCCAGTACTTC.

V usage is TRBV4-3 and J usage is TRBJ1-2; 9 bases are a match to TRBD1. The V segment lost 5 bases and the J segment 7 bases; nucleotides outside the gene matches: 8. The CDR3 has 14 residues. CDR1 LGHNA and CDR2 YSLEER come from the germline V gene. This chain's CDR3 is CASSYAGTGIGYTF. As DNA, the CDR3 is TGCGCCAGCAGCTATGCCGGGACAGGGATTGGCTACACCTTC.

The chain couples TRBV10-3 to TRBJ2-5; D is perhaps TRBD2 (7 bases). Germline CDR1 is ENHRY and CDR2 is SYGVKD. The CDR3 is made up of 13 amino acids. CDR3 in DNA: TGTGTGTGCGGGGGCCCCGGTTTAGAGACCCAGTACTTC. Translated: CVCGGPGLETQYF.

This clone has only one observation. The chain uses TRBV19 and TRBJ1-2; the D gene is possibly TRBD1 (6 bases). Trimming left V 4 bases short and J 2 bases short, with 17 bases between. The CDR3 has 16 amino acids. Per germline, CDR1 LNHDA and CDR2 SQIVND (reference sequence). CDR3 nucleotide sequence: TGTGCCAGTAGTACCAAAAGCCTACAGGGAAACTATGGCTACACCTTC. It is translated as CASSTKSLQGNYGYTF.

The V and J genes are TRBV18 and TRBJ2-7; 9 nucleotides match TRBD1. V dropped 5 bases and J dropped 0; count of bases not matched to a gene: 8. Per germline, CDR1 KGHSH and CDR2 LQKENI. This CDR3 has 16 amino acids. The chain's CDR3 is CASSSTGTGRSYEQYF. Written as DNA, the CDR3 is TGTGCCAGCTCATCGACCGGGACAGGGCGCTCCTACGAGCAGTACTTC. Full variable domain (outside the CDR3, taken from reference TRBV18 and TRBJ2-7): NAGVMQNPRHLVRRRGQEARLRCSPMKGHSHVYWYRQLPEEGLKFMVYLQKENIIDESGMPKERFSAEFPKEGPSILRIQQVVRGDSAAYFCASSSTGTGRSYEQYFGPGTRLTVT.

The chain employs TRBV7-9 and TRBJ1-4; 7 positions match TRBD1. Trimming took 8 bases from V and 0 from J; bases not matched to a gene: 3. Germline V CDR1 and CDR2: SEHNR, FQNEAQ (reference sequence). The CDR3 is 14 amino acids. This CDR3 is CASEQGATNEKLFF. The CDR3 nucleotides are TGTGCCAGCGAGCAGGGGGCAACTAATGAAAAACTGTTTTTT.

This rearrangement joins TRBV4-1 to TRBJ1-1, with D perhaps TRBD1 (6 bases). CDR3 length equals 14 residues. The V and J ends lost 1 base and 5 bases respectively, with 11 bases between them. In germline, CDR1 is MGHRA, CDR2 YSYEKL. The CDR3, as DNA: TGCGCCAGCAGCCAAGCGCCAGGGGAAACTGAAGCTTTCTTT. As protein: CASSQAPGETEAFF.

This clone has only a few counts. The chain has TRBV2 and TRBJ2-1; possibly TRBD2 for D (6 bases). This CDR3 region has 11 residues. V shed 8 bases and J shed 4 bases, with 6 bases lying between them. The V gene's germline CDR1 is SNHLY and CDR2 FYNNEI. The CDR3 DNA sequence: TGTGCCAGCCGGGAGTACAATGAGCAGTTCTTC. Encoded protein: CASREYNEQFF.

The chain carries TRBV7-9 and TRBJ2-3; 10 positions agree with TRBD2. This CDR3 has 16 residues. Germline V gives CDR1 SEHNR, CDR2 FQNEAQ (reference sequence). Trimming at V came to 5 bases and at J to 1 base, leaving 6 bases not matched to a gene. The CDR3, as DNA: TGTGCCAGCAGCCCGGGACTAGCGTCCCGCACAGATACGCAGTATTTT. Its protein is CASSPGLASRTDTQYF.

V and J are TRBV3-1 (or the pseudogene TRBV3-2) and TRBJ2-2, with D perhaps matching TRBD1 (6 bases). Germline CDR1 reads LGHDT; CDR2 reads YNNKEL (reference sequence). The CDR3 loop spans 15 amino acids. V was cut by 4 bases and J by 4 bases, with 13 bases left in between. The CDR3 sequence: CASSPLGQLTGELFF. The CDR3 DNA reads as TGTGCCAGCAGCCCGTTGGGACAACTCACCGGGGAGCTGTTTTTT.

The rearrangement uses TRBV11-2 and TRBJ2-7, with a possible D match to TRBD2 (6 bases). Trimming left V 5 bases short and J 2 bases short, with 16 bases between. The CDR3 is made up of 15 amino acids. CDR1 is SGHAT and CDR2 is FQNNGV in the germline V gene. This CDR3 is CASSGEDSVPYEQYF. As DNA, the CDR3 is TGTGCCAGCAGCGGGGAGGACTCTGTCCCCTACGAGCAGTACTTC.

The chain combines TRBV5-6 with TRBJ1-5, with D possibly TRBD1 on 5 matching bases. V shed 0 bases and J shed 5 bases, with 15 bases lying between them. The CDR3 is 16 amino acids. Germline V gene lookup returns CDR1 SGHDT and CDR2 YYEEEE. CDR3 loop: CASSLAGQGHYQPQHF. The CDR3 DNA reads TGTGCCAGCAGCTTGGCTGGGCAGGGTCATTATCAGCCCCAGCATTTT.

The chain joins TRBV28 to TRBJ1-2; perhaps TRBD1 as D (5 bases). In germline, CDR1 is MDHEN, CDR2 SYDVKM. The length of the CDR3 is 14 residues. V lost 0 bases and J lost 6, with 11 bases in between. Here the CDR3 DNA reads TGTGCCAGCAGTTTATGGAGTCAGGGCAATGGCTACACCTTC. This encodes CASSLWSQGNGYTF.

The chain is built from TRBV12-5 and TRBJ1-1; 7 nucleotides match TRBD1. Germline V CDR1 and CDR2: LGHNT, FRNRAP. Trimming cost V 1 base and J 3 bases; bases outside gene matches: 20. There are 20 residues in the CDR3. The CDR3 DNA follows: TGTGCTAGTGGTTTGGCCCGAAAGGGCGGACAGGTCTCTTGGGACACTGAAGCTTTCTTT. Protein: CASGLARKGGQVSWDTEAFF.

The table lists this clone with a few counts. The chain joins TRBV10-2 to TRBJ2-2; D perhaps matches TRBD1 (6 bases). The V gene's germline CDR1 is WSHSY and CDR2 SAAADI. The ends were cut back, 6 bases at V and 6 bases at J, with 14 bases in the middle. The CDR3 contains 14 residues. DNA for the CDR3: TGCGCCAGCAGGGAACAGGGCAGAGCCGGGGAGCTGTTTTTT. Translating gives CASREQGRAGELFF.

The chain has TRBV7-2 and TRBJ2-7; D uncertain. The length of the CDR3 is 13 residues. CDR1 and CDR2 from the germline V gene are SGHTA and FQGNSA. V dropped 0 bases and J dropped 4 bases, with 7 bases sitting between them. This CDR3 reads CASSLAPGYEQYF. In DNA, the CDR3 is TGTGCCAGCAGCTTAGCCCCGGGTTACGAGCAGTACTTC.

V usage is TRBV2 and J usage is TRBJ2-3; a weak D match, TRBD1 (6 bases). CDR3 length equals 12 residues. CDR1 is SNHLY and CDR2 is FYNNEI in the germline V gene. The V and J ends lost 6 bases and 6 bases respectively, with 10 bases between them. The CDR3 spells CASSTDRDTQYF. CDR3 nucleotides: TGTGCCAGCAGCACCGACAGGGATACGCAGTATTTT. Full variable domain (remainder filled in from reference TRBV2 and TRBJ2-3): EPEVTQTPSHQVTQMGQEVILRCVPISNHLYFYWYRQILGQKVEFLVSFYNNEISEKSEIFDDQFSVERPDGSNFTLKIRSTKLEDSAMYFCASSTDRDTQYFGPGTRLTVL.

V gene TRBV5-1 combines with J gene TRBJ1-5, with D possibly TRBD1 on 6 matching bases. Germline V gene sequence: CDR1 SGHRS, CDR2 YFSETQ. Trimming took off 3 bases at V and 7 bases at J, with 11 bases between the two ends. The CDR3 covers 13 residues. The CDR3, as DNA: TGCGCCAGCAGCTGGTTAACAGGGCAGCCCCAGCATTTT. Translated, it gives CASSWLTGQPQHF. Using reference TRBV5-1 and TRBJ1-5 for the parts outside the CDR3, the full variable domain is KAGVTQTPRYLIKTRGQQVTLSCSPISGHRSVSWYQQTPGQGLQFLFEYFSETQRNKGNFPGRFSGRQFSNSRSEMNVSTLELGDSALYLCASSWLTGQPQHFGDGTRLSIL.

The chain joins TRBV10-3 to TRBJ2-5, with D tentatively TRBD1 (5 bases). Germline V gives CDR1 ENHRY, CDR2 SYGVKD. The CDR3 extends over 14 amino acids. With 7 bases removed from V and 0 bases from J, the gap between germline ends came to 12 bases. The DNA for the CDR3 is TGTGCCATCACAGAGACAGAAGACCAAGAGACCCAGTACTTC. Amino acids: CAITETEDQETQYF.

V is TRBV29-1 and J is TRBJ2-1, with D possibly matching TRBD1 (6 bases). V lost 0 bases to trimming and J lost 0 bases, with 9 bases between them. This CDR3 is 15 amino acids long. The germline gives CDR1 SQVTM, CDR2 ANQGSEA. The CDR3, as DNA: TGCAGCGTTGAAGATCGAGGGGGCTCCTACAATGAGCAGTTCTTC. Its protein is CSVEDRGGSYNEQFF.

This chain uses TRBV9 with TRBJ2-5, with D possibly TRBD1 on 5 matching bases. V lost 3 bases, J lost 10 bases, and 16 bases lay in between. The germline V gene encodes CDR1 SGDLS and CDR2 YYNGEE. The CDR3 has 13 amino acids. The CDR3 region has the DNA TGTGCCAGCAGCGAGGCAGGGTATGGGGACCAGTACTTC. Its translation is CASSEAGYGDQYF. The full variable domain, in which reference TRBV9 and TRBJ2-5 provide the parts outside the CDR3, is DSGVTQTPKHLITATGQRVTLRCSPRSGDLSVYWYQQSLDQGLQFLIQYYNGEERAKGNILERFSAQQFPDLHSELNLSSLELGDSALYFCASSEAGYGDQYFGPGTRLLVL.

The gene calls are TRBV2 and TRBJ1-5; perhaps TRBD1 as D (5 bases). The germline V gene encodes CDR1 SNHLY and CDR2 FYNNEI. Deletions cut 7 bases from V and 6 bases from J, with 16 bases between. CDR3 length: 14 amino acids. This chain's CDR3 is CASTSGREVQPQHF. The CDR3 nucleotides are TGTGCCAGCACCTCAGGGAGGGAAGTTCAGCCCCAGCATTTT.

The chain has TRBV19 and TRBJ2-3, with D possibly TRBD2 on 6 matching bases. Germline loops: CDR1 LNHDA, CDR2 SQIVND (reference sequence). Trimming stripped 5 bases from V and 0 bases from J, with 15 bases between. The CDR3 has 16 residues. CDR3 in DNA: TGTGCCAGTAGTTTCACCGGGGGTGCTAGCACAGATACGCAGTATTTT. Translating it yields CASSFTGGASTDTQYF. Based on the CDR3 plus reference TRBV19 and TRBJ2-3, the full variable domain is DGGITQSPKYLFRKEGQNVTLSCEQNLNHDAMYWYRQDPGQGLRLIYYSQIVNDFQKGDIAEGYSVSREKKESFPLTVTSAQKNPTAFYLCASSFTGGASTDTQYFGPGTRLTVL.

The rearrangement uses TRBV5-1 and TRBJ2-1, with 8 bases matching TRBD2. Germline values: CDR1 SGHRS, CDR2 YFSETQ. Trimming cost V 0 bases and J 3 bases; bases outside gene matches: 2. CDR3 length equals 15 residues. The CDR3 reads CASSLGTSGYNEQFF. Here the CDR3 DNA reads TGCGCCAGCAGCTTGGGTACTAGCGGCTACAATGAGCAGTTCTTC.

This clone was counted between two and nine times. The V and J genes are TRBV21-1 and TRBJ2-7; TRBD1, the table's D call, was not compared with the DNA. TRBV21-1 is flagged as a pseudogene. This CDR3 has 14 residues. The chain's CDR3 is CASNYRDRGYEQYF. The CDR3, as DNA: TGTGCCAGCAATTACCGGGACAGGGGGTACGAGCAGTACTTC.

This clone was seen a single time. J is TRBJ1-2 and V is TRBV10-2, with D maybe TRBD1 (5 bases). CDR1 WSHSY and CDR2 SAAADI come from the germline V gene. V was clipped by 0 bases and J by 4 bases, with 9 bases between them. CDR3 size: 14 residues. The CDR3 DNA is TGCGCCAGCAGTGAGTCGAGGGGACTCTATGGCTACACCTTC. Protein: CASSESRGLYGYTF.